This T cell receptor beta chain came from a study of cytomegalovirus exposure and HLA in healthy donors (dated by TCRdb to the late 2010s). Regarding the research as a whole: A later analysis indicated that the 120 validation repertoires were generated on the platform also employed for the roughly 730 repertoires of the first cohort. Besides the first cohort of around 700 subjects, a separate validation cohort made up of over a hundred different subjects was used. The study was designed to test whether signatures of past pathogen exposure could be identified by cataloging public T cell receptors. The study combined high-throughput TCR immunosequencing, statistical association of individual TCRs with disease status, and machine learning to predict cytomegalovirus infection status.

Separate from the roughly 650-subject first cohort, the validation cohort of 95 to 150 subjects was the group to which the donors belonged. Broad study findings and their caveats: The authors suggested that the approach could potentially be extended to other disease states and immunological phenotypes. In vitro tests confirmed that a few of the cytomegalovirus-associated TCR beta chains recognize cytomegalovirus antigens. Most TCR sequences were seen in very few donors, while some public TCRs were found in many individuals. A total of 164 TCR beta chains were listed by the study as associated with cytomegalovirus. A later analysis lacked HLA typing for the validation cohort, so it scored co-occurrence in that cohort across all 130 or so repertoires. In both the original and validation cohorts, the classifier was reported to diagnose cytomegalovirus status with high specificity and sensitivity. In a later analysis, TCRs clustered in the first cohort were found to also tend to co-occur in the roughly 130 validation repertoires, with 90% to 95% of cluster scores above 0.

V is pared back by 5 bases and J by 0 bases, with 8 bases lying between the germline termini. CDR1 MNHEY and CDR2 SMNVEV are derived from the germline V gene (reference sequence). Taken from cysteine to phenylalanine, the CDR3 has 14 residues. CDR3 DNA is the only sequence kept; it has 42 bases, read in frame from the first base. Remarks on this clone: Its antigen is not yet known. Base qualities are missing; no much larger clone stands one base away. This specimen includes other DNA sequences encoding the same CDR3.

Library preparation was by the immunoSEQ multiplex PCR assay. From the authors' description of their analysis: To diagnose cytomegalovirus status from the catalog of TCR beta chain sequences, a statistical classification framework was built. The clones in this table, taken by TCRdb from immuneACCESS, are in-frame only. Not every clone is retained; where verified, under half of the shortfall comes from an unresolved V gene, and the cause of the rest is unknown. For V, J and clone size, that table is used; D and trimming come from the DNA. The table for this sample lists 100,000 to 120,000 clones; more than 70% of them were counted only once. The ten largest clones represent about 1.9% of the sample.

This TCR derives from a woman aged 18-35 years in good health and CMV-seronegative. Rearrangement joined TRBV27 to TRBJ1-5; the D gene remains uncertain. The sample consisted of PBMCs. Here the CDR3 is given as CASSLRGSNQPQHF. The DNA sequence follows: TGTGCCAGCAGTCTCCGGGGTAGCAATCAGCCCCAGCATTTT.